Included here is one TCR beta chain sequence, with context. Its antigen remains unidentified. 13 Jbeta primers and 60 Vbeta primers were used for the PCR. Assay used: immunoSEQ multiplex PCR; TCRdb lists only in-frame clones, some missing. The sample lists 40,000 to 55,000 clones; about 81% were seen once. The CDR3 consists of 16 residues. The sample belongs to a study of cytomegalovirus exposure and HLA in healthy donors. Study-wide results and limits: Researchers reported in a later analysis that a missense DCLRE1C variant was tied to TCR beta V- and J-gene trimming. Data from an earlier analysis indicated that most TCR beta V segments were productive either about 87% or about 30% of the time.

The chain recombines TRBV12-2 with TRBJ1-4. TRBV12-2 is a recognized pseudogene. The sequence was collected from a boy aged 5-17 years in good health and CMV-seropositive. Sequencing was carried out using PBMCs. CDR3 sequence reads: CASRLALKGRHEKLFF. Here the CDR3 DNA reads TGTGCAAGTCGCTTAGCGCTGAAAGGGAGGCATGAAAAACTGTTTTTT.